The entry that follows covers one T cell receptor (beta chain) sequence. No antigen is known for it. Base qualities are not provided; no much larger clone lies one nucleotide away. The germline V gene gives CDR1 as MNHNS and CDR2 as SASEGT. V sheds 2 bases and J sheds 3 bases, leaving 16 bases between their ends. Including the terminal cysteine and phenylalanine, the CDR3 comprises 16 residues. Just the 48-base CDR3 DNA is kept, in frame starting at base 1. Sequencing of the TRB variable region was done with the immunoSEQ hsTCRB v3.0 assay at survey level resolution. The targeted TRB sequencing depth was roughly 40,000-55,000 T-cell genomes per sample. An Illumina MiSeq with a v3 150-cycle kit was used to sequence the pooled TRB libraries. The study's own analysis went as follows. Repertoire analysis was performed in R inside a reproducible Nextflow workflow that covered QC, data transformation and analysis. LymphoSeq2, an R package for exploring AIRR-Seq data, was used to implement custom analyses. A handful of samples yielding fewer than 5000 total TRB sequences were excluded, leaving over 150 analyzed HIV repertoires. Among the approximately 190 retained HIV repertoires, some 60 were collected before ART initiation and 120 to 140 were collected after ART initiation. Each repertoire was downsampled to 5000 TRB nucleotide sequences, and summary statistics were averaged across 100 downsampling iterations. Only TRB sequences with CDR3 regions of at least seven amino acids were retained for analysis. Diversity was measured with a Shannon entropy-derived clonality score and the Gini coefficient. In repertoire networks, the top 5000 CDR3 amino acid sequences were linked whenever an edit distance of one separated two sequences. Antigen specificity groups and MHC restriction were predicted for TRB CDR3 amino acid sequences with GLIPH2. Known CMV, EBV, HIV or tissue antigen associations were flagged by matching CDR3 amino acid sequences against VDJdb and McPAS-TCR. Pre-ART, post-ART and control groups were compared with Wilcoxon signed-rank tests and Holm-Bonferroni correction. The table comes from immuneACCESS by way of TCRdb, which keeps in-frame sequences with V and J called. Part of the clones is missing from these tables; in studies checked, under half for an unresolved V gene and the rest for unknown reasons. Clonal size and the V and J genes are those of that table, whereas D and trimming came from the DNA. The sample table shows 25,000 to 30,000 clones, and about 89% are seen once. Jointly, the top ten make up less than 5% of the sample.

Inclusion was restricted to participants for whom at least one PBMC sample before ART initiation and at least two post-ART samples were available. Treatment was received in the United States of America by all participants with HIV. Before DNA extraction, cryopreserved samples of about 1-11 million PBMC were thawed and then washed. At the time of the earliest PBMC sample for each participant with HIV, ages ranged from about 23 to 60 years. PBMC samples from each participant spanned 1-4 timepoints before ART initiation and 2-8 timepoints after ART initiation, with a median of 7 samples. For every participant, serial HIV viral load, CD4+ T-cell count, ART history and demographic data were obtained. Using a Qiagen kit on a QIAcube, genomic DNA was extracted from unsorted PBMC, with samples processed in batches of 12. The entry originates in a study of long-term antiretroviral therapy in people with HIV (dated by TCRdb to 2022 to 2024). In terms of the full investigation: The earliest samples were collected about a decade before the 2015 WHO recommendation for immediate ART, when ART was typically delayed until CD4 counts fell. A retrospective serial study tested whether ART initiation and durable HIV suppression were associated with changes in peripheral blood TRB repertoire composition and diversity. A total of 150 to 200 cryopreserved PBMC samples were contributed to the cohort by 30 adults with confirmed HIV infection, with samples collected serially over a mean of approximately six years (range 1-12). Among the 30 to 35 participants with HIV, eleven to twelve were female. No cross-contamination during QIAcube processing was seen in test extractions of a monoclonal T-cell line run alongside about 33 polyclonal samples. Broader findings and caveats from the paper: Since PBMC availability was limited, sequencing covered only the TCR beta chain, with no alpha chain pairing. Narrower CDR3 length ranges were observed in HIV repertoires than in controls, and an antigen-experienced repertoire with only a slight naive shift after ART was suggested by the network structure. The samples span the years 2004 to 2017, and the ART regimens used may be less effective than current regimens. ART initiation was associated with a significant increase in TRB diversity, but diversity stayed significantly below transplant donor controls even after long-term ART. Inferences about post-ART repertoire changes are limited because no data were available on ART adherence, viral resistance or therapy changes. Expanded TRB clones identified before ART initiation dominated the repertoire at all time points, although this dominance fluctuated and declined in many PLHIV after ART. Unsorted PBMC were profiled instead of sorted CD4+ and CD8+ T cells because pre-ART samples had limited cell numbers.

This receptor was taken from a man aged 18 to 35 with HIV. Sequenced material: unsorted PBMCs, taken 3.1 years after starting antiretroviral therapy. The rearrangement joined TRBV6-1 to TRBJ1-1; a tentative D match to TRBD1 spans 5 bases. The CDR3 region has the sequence CASSEPPQGVYTEAFF. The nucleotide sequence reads TGTGCCAGCAGTGAACCACCTCAGGGTGTGTACACTGAAGCTTTCTTT.